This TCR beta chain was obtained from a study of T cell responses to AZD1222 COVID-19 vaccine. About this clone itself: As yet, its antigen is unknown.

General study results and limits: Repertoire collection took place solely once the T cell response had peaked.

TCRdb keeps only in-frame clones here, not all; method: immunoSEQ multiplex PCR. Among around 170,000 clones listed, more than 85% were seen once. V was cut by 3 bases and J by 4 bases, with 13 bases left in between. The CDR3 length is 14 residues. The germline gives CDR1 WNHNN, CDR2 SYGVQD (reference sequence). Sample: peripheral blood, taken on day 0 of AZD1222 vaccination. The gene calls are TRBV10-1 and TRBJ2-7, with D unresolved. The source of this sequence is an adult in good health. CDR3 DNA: TGCGCCAGCAGTGAATCAGCCTCCAGGTACGAGCAGTACTTC. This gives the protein CASSESASRYEQYF.